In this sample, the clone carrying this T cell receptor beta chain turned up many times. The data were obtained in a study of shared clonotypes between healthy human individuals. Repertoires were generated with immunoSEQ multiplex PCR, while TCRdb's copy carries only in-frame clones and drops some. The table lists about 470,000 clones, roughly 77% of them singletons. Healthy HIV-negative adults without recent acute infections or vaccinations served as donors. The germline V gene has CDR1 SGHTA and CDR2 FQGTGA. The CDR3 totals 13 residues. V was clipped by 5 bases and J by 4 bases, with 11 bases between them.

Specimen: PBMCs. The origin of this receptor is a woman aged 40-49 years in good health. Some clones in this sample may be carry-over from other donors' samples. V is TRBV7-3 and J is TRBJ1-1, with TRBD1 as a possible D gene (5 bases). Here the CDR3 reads CASSPTRGTEAFF. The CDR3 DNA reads TGTGCCAGCAGCCCTACAAGGGGCACTGAAGCTTTCTTT.